The 10 T cell receptor beta chains presented below share a single source sample, sequenced in a study of spatial heterogeneity in lung cancer. Time point denoted: blood at routine non-recurrence follow-up after resection. TCRdb reprocessed the 5' RACE reads with MiXCR, giving one entry per CDR3 protein. Of approximately 93,000 distinct CDR3 sequences listed, roughly 21% are singletons. Specimen: PBMCs, collected at follow-up. The source of these receptors is a male donor with early-stage non-small cell lung cancer.

This chain connects TRBV7-9 to TRBJ1-5; tentative D call: TRBD1 (5 bases). V lost 0 bases and J 3 bases, leaving 18 bases between the germline ends. Germline CDR1 and CDR2: SEHNR and FQNEAQ (reference sequence). There are 18 residues in the CDR3. The CDR3 loop reads CASSLALTPSGHNQPQHF. The CDR3 DNA follows: TGTGCCAGCAGCTTAGCGCTTACCCCGTCGGGGCACAATCAGCCCCAGCATTTT.

There are many counts of this clonotype. Here the CDR3 DNA reads TGTGCCAGCAGTTTATCGAGTCTTTGGAATGAGCAGTTCTTC. Translation gives CASSLSSLWNEQFF. The V gene is TRBV27, the J gene TRBJ2-1; D uncertain. The V and J ends lost 0 bases and 7 bases respectively, with 10 bases between them. The CDR3 is 14 residues long. Germline V gene data show CDR1 as MNHEY and CDR2 as SMNVEV (reference sequence).

J is TRBJ1-2 and V is TRBV28; the D gene is possibly TRBD1 (5 bases). The CDR3 consists of 14 residues. V gave up 2 bases and J gave up 3 bases, with 10 bases separating them. Germline CDR1 is MDHEN and CDR2 is SYDVKM. The CDR3 coding sequence is TGTGCCAGCAGTTTACCTCCAGGGTACTATGGCTACACCTTC. Amino acid sequence: CASSLPPGYYGYTF.

This clonotype was detected only a few times. The V and J genes are TRBV7-9 and TRBJ2-3; D may be TRBD2 (6 bases). Germline V gene sequence: CDR1 SEHNR, CDR2 FQNEAQ (reference sequence). The CDR3 is 16 amino acids. Trimming left V 1 base short and J 6 bases short, with 17 bases between. CDR3 sequence: CASSLGDREFLDTQYF. The CDR3 DNA reads as TGTGCCAGCAGCTTAGGGGATCGGGAGTTCCTGGATACGCAGTATTTT.

The chain recombines TRBV2 with TRBJ1-1; 9 bases match TRBD1. Trimming took 6 bases from V and 8 from J; bases not matched to a gene: 7. The germline gives CDR1 SNHLY, CDR2 FYNNEI. The CDR3 runs 13 residues. DNA for the CDR3: TGTGCCAGCAGGCAAGGACAGGGGCGAGAAGCTTTCTTT. Amino acids: CASRQGQGREAFF.

CDR3 region: CSVGSPPNTGELFF. The CDR3 bases are TGCAGCGTTGGAAGTCCCCCGAACACCGGGGAGCTGTTTTTT. The chain recombines TRBV29-1 with TRBJ2-2, with no clear D. CDR1 and CDR2 from the germline V gene are SQVTM and ANQGSEA. The V end lost 4 bases, the J end lost 0 bases, and 9 bases lay between the germline ends. This CDR3 region has 14 residues.

The chain couples TRBV5-1 to TRBJ1-6; D is ambiguous. Trimming stripped 0 bases from V and 9 bases from J, with 10 bases between. From germline, CDR1 is SGHRS and CDR2 YFSETQ. The CDR3 has 14 residues. The DNA of the CDR3 is TGCGCCAGCAGCTTGGATGGTATAAGTTCACCCCTCCACTTT. Protein: CASSLDGISSPLHF. The full variable domain, rest sourced from reference TRBV5-1 and TRBJ1-6, is KAGVTQTPRYLIKTRGQQVTLSCSPISGHRSVSWYQQTPGQGLQFLFEYFSETQRNKGNFPGRFSGRQFSNSRSEMNVSTLELGDSALYLCASSLDGISSPLHFGNGTRLTVT.

This clonotype was seen repeatedly, ten times or more. The chain recombines TRBV20-1 with TRBJ2-1; a possible D gene is TRBD1 (6 bases). With 5 bases removed from V and 3 bases from J, the gap between germline ends came to 11 bases. The CDR3 is 13 residues long. CDR1 DFQATT and CDR2 SNEGSKA come from the germline V gene (reference sequence). CDR3: CSAPDRNYNEQFF. CDR3 coding DNA: TGCAGTGCTCCCGACAGGAACTACAATGAGCAGTTCTTC.

A few counts support this clonotype. The chain links TRBV6-2 or TRBV6-3 to TRBJ1-5; no clear D gene. V gave up 4 bases and J gave up 2 bases, with 9 bases separating them. The CDR3 extends over 14 amino acids. The germline V gene has CDR1 MNHEY and CDR2 SVGEGT. CDR3 DNA: TGTGCCAGCAGTTTTGGAGTGGGCAATCAGCCCCAGCATTTT. It codes for CASSFGVGNQPQHF.

This clonotype has only a few counts. The V call is TRBV3-1, the J call TRBJ2-1; 8 positions agree with TRBD2. Trimming at V came to 4 bases and at J to 0 bases, leaving 2 bases not matched to a gene. The CDR3 has 15 residues. CDR1 is LGHDT and CDR2 is YNNKEL in the germline V gene (reference sequence). In nucleotides, the CDR3 is TGTGCCAGCAGCCCTACTAGCGGCTCCTACAATGAGCAGTTCTTC. Protein product: CASSPTSGSYNEQFF.